The next 17 T cell receptor beta chains were all read from a single sample in a study of tumour-infiltrating T cells in Burkitt lymphoma. TCRdb's copy holds only in-frame clones and misses some; the assay was immunoSEQ multiplex PCR. Of around 50,000 clones detected, around 31% appear once; the ten largest clones hold 2.9%. The sequenced material came from tumor tissue. The receptors come from a human donor with Burkitt lymphoma.

The chain uses TRBV7-9 and TRBJ1-4, with TRBD1 identical over 10 bases. Germline CDR1 is SEHNR and CDR2 is FQNEAQ (reference sequence). The CDR3 spans 16 residues. The junction had 10 bases not matched to a gene; V was cut back by 6 bases and J by 6 bases. The CDR3 region has the DNA TGTGCCAGCAGTCCGCCTCTGGGACAGGGGTATGAAAAACTGTTTTTT. It translates to CASSPPLGQGYEKLFF.

The chain combines TRBV25-1 with TRBJ2-5; 8 bases are a match to TRBD1. The length of the CDR3 is 15 residues. The V gene end was trimmed by 4 bases and the J gene end by 0 bases; junction bases not matched to a gene: 4. Germline CDR1 is MGHDK and CDR2 is SYGVNS. The CDR3 DNA sequence: TGTGCCAGCAGTGCCCGACAGGGGTACCAAGAGACCCAGTACTTC. Translated: CASSARQGYQETQYF.

The chain couples TRBV6-5 to TRBJ1-1; no clear D. V was trimmed by 0 bases and J by 10 bases, leaving 21 bases between them. This CDR3 contains 16 residues. CDR1 MNHEY and CDR2 SVGAGI come from the germline V gene. CDR3 nucleotides: TGTGCCAGCAGTTACTCGAGGGTGGGCTTAATGGTGATAGCTTTCTTT. It yields the protein CASSYSRVGLMVIAFF.

The chain is built from TRBV5-4 and TRBJ1-2, with unresolved D. This CDR3 contains 11 residues. The V end was cut by 2 bases, the J end by 5 bases, with 4 bases between. Germline V gene data show CDR1 as SGHNT and CDR2 as YYREEE (reference sequence). In DNA, the CDR3 is TGTGCCAGCAGCTTTAATTATGGCTACACCTTC. Translated: CASSFNYGYTF.

This clone was detected only a few times. The chain joins TRBV20-1 to TRBJ1-4; D remains ambiguous. The CDR3 is 11 amino acids. V lost 5 bases, J lost 8 bases, and 9 bases lay in between. Germline assignment: CDR1 DFQATT and CDR2 SNEGSKA (reference sequence). CDR3 coding DNA: TGCAGTGCTCACCAAGGAGAAAAACTGTTTTTT. It is translated as CSAHQGEKLFF.

The chain uses TRBV18 and TRBJ1-3, with 7 bases matching TRBD1. Germline V CDR1 and CDR2: KGHSH, LQKENI. Trimming cost V 3 bases and J 0 bases; bases outside gene matches: 5. CDR3 length equals 16 residues. The CDR3 sequence: CASSPRGSYSGNTIYF. For the CDR3, the DNA is TGTGCCAGCTCACCCAGGGGGTCTTACTCTGGAAACACCATATATTTT.

This clone was counted between two and nine times. The chain has TRBV15 and TRBJ2-5; a weak D match, TRBD1 (6 bases). CDR1 is LNHNV and CDR2 is YYDKDF in the germline V gene (reference sequence). The CDR3 has 15 residues. V lost 1 base, J lost 5 bases, and 14 bases lay in between. The CDR3 DNA reads TGTGCCACCAGCAGAGCGGCCCAGGGGTGGGAGACCCAGTACTTC. Translating it yields CATSRAAQGWETQYF.

This clone occurred a few times. The genes are TRBV18 and TRBJ1-1; D gene uncertain. CDR1 is KGHSH, CDR2 LQKENI, per germline. V lost 5 bases and J lost 4, with 11 bases in between. This CDR3 is built from 13 residues. CDR3 sequence (DNA): TGTGCCAGCTCAGTGGGAGGGAGCACTGAAGCTTTCTTT. Its protein is CASSVGGSTEAFF.

This clone occurred a few times. The CDR3 loop is CASSNTGTGVYGYTF. The CDR3 DNA reads TGTGCCAGTAGTAACACCGGGACAGGCGTCTATGGCTACACCTTC. The chain has TRBV19 and TRBJ1-2; 8 bases are a match to TRBD1. The CDR3 spans 15 residues. The ends lost 4 bases at V and 4 bases at J; junction bases unmatched: 8. Germline lookup yields CDR1 LNHDA and CDR2 SQIVND (reference sequence).

The genes are TRBV5-1 and TRBJ1-3; D call uncertain. CDR3 length equals 13 residues. The ends were cut back, 4 bases at V and 4 bases at J, with 9 bases in the middle. From germline, CDR1 is SGHRS and CDR2 YFSETQ. The CDR3 DNA is TGCGCCAGCAGCGCGGGCCGCGGAAACACCATATATTTT. Its translation is CASSAGRGNTIYF.

This clone was seen a few times. Here the CDR3 DNA reads TGTGCCACCAGCCCGACCACCGGGACTTTCCCCGATCAGCCCCAGCATTTT. This codes for CATSPTTGTFPDQPQHF. V and J are TRBV15 and TRBJ1-5, with D possibly being TRBD1 (5 bases). Trimming removed 5 bases at V and 5 bases at J, with 22 bases between. This CDR3 contains 17 residues. Germline V gene lookup returns CDR1 LNHNV and CDR2 YYDKDF (reference sequence).

The chain employs TRBV6-1 and TRBJ2-7; the match to TRBD2 covers 9 bases. This CDR3 spans 12 amino acids. The V gene end was trimmed by 10 bases and the J gene end by 3 bases; junction bases not matched to a gene: 4. CDR1 and CDR2 (germline): MNHNS, SASEGT. For the CDR3, the DNA is TGTGCCACCGATAGCGGGGGCTACGAGCAGTACTTC. Amino acid sequence: CATDSGGYEQYF.

This sequence joins TRBV29-1 and TRBJ2-1; 7 nucleotides align to TRBD2. CDR1 SQVTM and CDR2 ANQGSEA come from the germline V gene. The CDR3 sequence is 12 residues long. V dropped 7 bases and J dropped 5; count of bases not matched to a gene: 5. The DNA for the CDR3 is TGCAGCGCGGGGGGAGCAAACAATGAGCAGTTCTTC. Translation gives CSAGGANNEQFF.

This clone has only a few counts. The V and J genes are TRBV5-1 and TRBJ1-2, with 8 bases that match TRBD1. V lost 3 bases to trimming and J lost 8 bases; unmatched junction nucleotides: 6. The germline CDR1 and CDR2 sequences are SGHRS and YFSETQ. CDR3 length: 13 residues. The CDR3 here is CASSWGTGEGYTF. For the CDR3, the DNA is TGCGCCAGCAGCTGGGGGACAGGCGAAGGCTACACCTTC.

This clone was seen a few times. The chain uses TRBV5-1 and TRBJ2-3, with D maybe TRBD2 (5 bases). Per the germline V gene, CDR1 is SGHRS and CDR2 is YFSETQ. The CDR3 extends over 15 amino acids. V was shortened by 0 bases and J by 0 bases, with 8 bases between the two germline ends. CDR3 sequence reads: CASSLDPSSTDTQYF. The CDR3 bases are TGCGCCAGCAGCTTGGACCCTAGCAGCACAGATACGCAGTATTTT.

The table lists this clone with a few counts. The chain couples TRBV2 to TRBJ2-7; a possible D gene is TRBD2 (6 bases). Germline values: CDR1 SNHLY, CDR2 FYNNEI. Trimming stripped 6 bases from V and 4 bases from J, with 19 bases between. The CDR3 has 15 residues. The CDR3 nucleotides read TGTGCCAGCAGAGTGACTAGTTTGGGGGTATACGAGCAGTACTTC. It specifies CASRVTSLGVYEQYF.

The chain is built from TRBV4-3 and TRBJ1-3; TRBD1 is a possible D gene (5 bases). Germline V gene sequence: CDR1 LGHNA, CDR2 YSLEER. This CDR3 has 15 residues. V dropped 4 bases and J dropped 2 bases, with 12 bases sitting between them. The CDR3 DNA is TGCGCCAGCAGCCTCATAGGGACTGCTGGAAACACCATATATTTT. It codes for CASSLIGTAGNTIYF.